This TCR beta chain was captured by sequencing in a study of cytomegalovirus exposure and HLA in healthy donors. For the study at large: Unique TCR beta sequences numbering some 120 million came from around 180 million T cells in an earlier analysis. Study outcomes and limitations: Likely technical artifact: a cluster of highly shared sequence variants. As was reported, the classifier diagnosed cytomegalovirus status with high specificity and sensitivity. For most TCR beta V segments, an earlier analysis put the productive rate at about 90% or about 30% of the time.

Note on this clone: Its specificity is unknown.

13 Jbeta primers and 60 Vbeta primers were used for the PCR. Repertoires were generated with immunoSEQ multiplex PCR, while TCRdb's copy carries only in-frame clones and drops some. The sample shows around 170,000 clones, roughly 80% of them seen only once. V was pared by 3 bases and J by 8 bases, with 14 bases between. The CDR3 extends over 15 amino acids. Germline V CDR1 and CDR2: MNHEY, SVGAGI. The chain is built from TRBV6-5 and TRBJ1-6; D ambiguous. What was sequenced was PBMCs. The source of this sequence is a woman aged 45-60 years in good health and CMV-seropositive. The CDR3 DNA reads TGTGCCAGCAGTTATTCTGGACTCACCCATTCACCCCTCCACTTT. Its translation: CASSYSGLTHSPLHF.